Listed here are 20 T cell receptor beta chains from one sample, sequenced in a study of blood T cells in healthy people across ages. Combining a sample-barcoded 5' primer with a J-beta primer mix, a second PCR ran for 7 to 11 cycles. From the 5' RACE reads, TCRdb called clonotypes with MiXCR, one entry per CDR3 protein. The table records fewer than 1,000,000 distinct CDR3 sequences, roughly 44% of them present only once. Source material: blood. These TCRs come from a man aged 60 to 69 in good health.

In its sample, this clonotype was seen a few times. Mismatch with germline at one junction end may stem from a read error. The chain is built from TRBV7-7 and TRBJ2-2; D is uncertain. Germline V gene lookup returns CDR1 SSHAT and CDR2 FNYEAQ (reference sequence). The CDR3 totals 11 residues. CDR3 nucleotides: TGTGCTAGCAGCATAGGCGGGGAGCTGTTTTTT. It specifies CASSIGGELFF.

This chain uses TRBV15 with TRBJ2-1; unclear D gene. The germline V and J ends were trimmed by 0 bases and 9 bases, with 6 bases remaining between them. The germline V gene encodes CDR1 LNHNV and CDR2 YYDKDF (reference sequence). The CDR3 runs 12 residues. The CDR3 region is CATSRDWREQFF. DNA for the CDR3: TGTGCCACCAGCAGAGATTGGCGTGAGCAGTTCTTC.

This chain connects TRBV2 to TRBJ2-5; D perhaps matches TRBD2 (6 bases). The CDR3 runs to 13 residues. Trimming pared 4 bases from V and 11 bases from J, leaving 17 bases between. The V gene's germline CDR1 is SNHLY and CDR2 FYNNEI. CDR3 protein: CASSAGRRDEQYF. The CDR3 nucleotides read TGTGCCAGCAGTGCCGGGCGGAGGGATGAGCAGTACTTC. The whole variable domain, filled in from reference TRBV2 and TRBJ2-5, reads EPEVTQTPSHQVTQMGQEVILRCVPISNHLYFYWYRQILGQKVEFLVSFYNNEISEKSEIFDDQFSVERPDGSNFTLKIRSTKLEDSAMYFCASSAGRRDEQYFGPGTRLLVL.

This clonotype occurred a few times. This chain uses TRBV15 with TRBJ1-5; 11 nucleotides agree with TRBD1. This CDR3 comprises 15 residues. Germline values: CDR1 LNHNV, CDR2 YYDKDF (reference sequence). V trimming: 5 bases; J trimming: 5 bases; junction bases outside the gene matches: 5. The CDR3 bases are TGTGCCACCAGCTCACCGGGACAGGGGGATCAGCCCCAGCATTTT. Its translation: CATSSPGQGDQPQHF.

The V gene is TRBV16, the J gene TRBJ1-2, with D hard to call. The ends were cut back, 3 bases at V and 3 bases at J, with 5 bases in the middle. Germline V lookup: CDR1 KGHSY, CDR2 FQNENV. The CDR3 runs to 12 residues. As DNA, the CDR3 is TGTGCCAGCAGCCATCGGGACTATGGCTACACCTTC. Translated, it gives CASSHRDYGYTF.

This chain joins TRBV4-1 and TRBJ2-1, with 8 bases fitting TRBD1. Germline CDR1 reads MGHRA; CDR2 reads YSYEKL. CDR3 length equals 15 residues. The junction had 10 bases not matched to a gene; V was cut back by 6 bases and J by 6 bases. DNA of the CDR3: TGCGCCAGCAGGAGGCCGGGACAGGCAACCAATGAGCAGTTCTTC. This gives the protein CASRRPGQATNEQFF.

This rearrangement joins TRBV3-1 to TRBJ1-2; D perhaps matches TRBD1 (6 bases). CDR3 length equals 14 residues. Per the germline V gene, CDR1 is LGHDT and CDR2 is YNNKEL (reference sequence). V gave up 4 bases and J gave up 8 bases, with 17 bases separating them. CDR3 sequence: CASSLVQGSSGYTF. The CDR3 nucleotides are TGTGCCAGCAGCCTAGTTCAGGGGTCCTCCGGCTACACCTTC.

V gene TRBV3-1 combines with J gene TRBJ1-6; no reliable D call. The germline CDR1 and CDR2 sequences are LGHDT and YNNKEL (reference sequence). The CDR3 is 17 residues long. Trimming left V 5 bases short and J 0 bases short, with 14 bases between. CDR3 amino acids: CASSLGMGSSYNSPLHF. The CDR3 DNA reads TGTGCCAGCAGCTTAGGGATGGGGAGCTCCTATAATTCACCCCTCCACTTT.

This chain connects TRBV12-3 or TRBV12-4 to TRBJ1-1; D might be TRBD1 (5 bases). The CDR3 extends over 13 amino acids. The V gene lost 3 bases and the J gene lost 6 bases, with 11 bases spanning the gap. CDR3 DNA: TGTGCCAGCAGTTTCGGGGGGACTTCTGAAGCTTTCTTT. Its translation is CASSFGGTSEAFF.

In this sample, this clonotype turned up a few times. This chain joins TRBV10-3 and TRBJ1-6, with 10 bases aligning to TRBD1. Germline V gene data show CDR1 as ENHRY and CDR2 as SYGVKD. The CDR3 has 21 amino acids. V shed 0 bases, J shed 4 bases, and the junction held 15 bases outside the gene matches. This CDR3 is CAISESPPGQGQFAYNSPLHF. DNA for the CDR3: TGTGCCATCAGTGAGTCGCCACCGGGACAGGGGCAATTCGCGTATAATTCACCCCTCCACTTT.

The rearrangement links TRBV5-1 to TRBJ2-1; TRBD1 agrees at 8 bases. Per the germline V gene, CDR1 is SGHRS and CDR2 is YFSETQ. J lost 4 bases, V lost 4 bases, and 10 bases had no gene match. The length of the CDR3 is 16 residues. CDR3 nucleotides: TGCGCCAGCAGCCCGGGGGACAGGAGGGTTTACAATGAGCAGTTCTTC. Protein sequence: CASSPGDRRVYNEQFF.

The table lists this clonotype with a few counts. The V call is TRBV10-2, the J call TRBJ2-1, with D maybe TRBD1 (5 bases). The CDR3 spans 14 residues. The germline CDR1 and CDR2 sequences are WSHSY and SAAADI. Trimming removed 4 bases at V and 9 bases at J, with 16 bases between. CDR3 in amino acids: CASSAGREGVEQFF. The DNA for the CDR3 is TGCGCCAGCAGTGCCGGCCGTGAAGGGGTTGAGCAGTTCTTC.

CDR3: CASSTTESTNYGYTF. The CDR3 region has the DNA TGTGCCAGCAGTACCACAGAGAGCACTAACTATGGCTACACCTTC. The genes are TRBV25-1 and TRBJ1-2; D not resolved. The germline gives CDR1 MGHDK, CDR2 SYGVNS. The CDR3 runs 15 residues. Between the trimmed V and J ends, which lost 5 bases and 0 bases, there was a span of 13 bases.

The chain carries TRBV7-2 and TRBJ2-7; 11 bases match TRBD2. Germline CDR1 is SGHTA and CDR2 is FQGNSA. The V and J ends lost 5 bases and 3 bases, in that order; junction bases with no gene match: 3. This CDR3 contains 14 residues. As DNA, the CDR3 is TGTGCCAGCAGCGATAGCGGGGGGGGCTACGAGCAGTACTTC. Translation: CASSDSGGGYEQYF.

This clonotype was counted a single time. This could be a read error, since a much larger clone is one nucleotide away. The genes are TRBV20-1 and TRBJ1-2, with D uncertain. Germline CDR1 DFQATT, CDR2 SNEGSKA (reference sequence). The CDR3 sequence is 13 residues long. This CDR3 reads CSARDLVSYGYIF. CDR3 DNA: TGCAGTGCTAGAGATCTGGTCTCCTATGGCTACATCTTC.

This clonotype was observed a few times. The chain carries TRBV7-3 and TRBJ2-7, with 10 bases aligning to TRBD1. The CDR3 spans 13 residues. With V trimmed by 4 bases and J by 6 bases, 3 bases remained unmatched. Per germline, CDR1 SGHTA and CDR2 FQGTGA. The CDR3, as DNA: TGTGCCAGCAGCTCGACAGGGGGCTTCGAGCAGTACTTC. As protein: CASSSTGGFEQYF.

Concerning this clonotype: Its ends do not fully match the called genes, so a read error is possible. The chain joins TRBV20-1 to TRBJ2-1, with 10 bases that match TRBD2. This CDR3 comprises 14 residues. Germline CDR1 DFQATT, CDR2 SNEGSKA (reference sequence). DNA of the CDR3: TGCAGTGCTAGAAGCGGGGGGGCCTACGATGAGCAGTTCTTC. It specifies CSARSGGAYDEQFF.

This rearrangement joins TRBV7-8 to TRBJ2-1, with TRBD1 matching over 9 bases. The CDR3 consists of 16 residues. The V segment lost 5 bases and the J segment 8 bases; nucleotides outside the gene matches: 13. Germline lookup yields CDR1 SGHVS and CDR2 FQNEAQ. The CDR3: CASSLLRQGDFYEQFF. CDR3 sequence (DNA): TGTGCCAGCAGCCTACTCCGACAGGGGGATTTCTATGAGCAGTTCTTC. Full variable domain (outside the CDR3, taken from reference TRBV7-8 and TRBJ2-1): GAGVSQSPRYKVAKRGQDVALRCDPISGHVSLFWYQQALGQGPEFLTYFQNEAQLDKSGLPSDRFFAERPEGSVSTLKIQRTQQEDSAVYLCASSLLRQGDFYEQFFGPGTRLTVL.

The chain is built from TRBV3-1 and TRBJ2-1; 7 bases match TRBD2. The germline gives CDR1 LGHDT, CDR2 YNNKEL (reference sequence). The CDR3 has 15 residues. V lost 3 bases to trimming and J lost 6 bases; unmatched junction nucleotides: 8. Written as DNA, the CDR3 is TGTGCCAGCAGCCAGAGCCGGGACTATACCAATGAGCAGTTCTTC. This translates into CASSQSRDYTNEQFF.

This clonotype showed up just a few times. This rearrangement joins TRBV5-1 to TRBJ2-4; 7 bases align to TRBD1. V dropped 4 bases and J dropped 7; count of bases not matched to a gene: 8. The CDR3 is 14 residues long. Germline V gives CDR1 SGHRS, CDR2 YFSETQ. CDR3: CASSLDRAPNIQYF. The CDR3 nucleotides are TGCGCCAGCAGCCTTGACAGGGCACCCAACATTCAGTACTTC. Full variable domain (outside the CDR3, taken from reference TRBV5-1 and TRBJ2-4): KAGVTQTPRYLIKTRGQQVTLSCSPISGHRSVSWYQQTPGQGLQFLFEYFSETQRNKGNFPGRFSGRQFSNSRSEMNVSTLELGDSALYLCASSLDRAPNIQYFGAGTRLSVL.